This T cell receptor beta chain came from a study of blood T cell repertoires in COVID-19. This CDR3 comprises 12 residues. The V end lost 5 bases, the J end lost 0 bases, and 4 bases lay between the germline ends. In germline, CDR1 is KGHSH, CDR2 LQKENI. Original processing notes: Amplification of reference gene primers was used by the study to estimate nucleated cell counts. Clones were sequenced by immunoSEQ multiplex PCR, and TCRdb holds only the in-frame ones, with some missing. V and J calls and clone size come straight from that table; D and trimming were deduced from the DNA. The sample records about 180,000 clones, around 86% being singletons. This clone appeared once.

The J gene is TRBJ2-5, the V gene TRBV18; D not resolved. This TCR came from a woman in her twenties or thirties who had recovered from COVID-19. Source material: PBMCs or T cells enriched from blood (not recorded which). The CDR3 DNA is TGTGCCAGCTCAAACTACCAAGAGACCCAGTACTTC. Its translation: CASSNYQETQYF. The full variable domain, with the rest looked up from reference TRBV18 and TRBJ2-5, is NAGVMQNPRHLVRRRGQEARLRCSPMKGHSHVYWYRQLPEEGLKFMVYLQKENIIDESGMPKERFSAEFPKEGPSILRIQQVVRGDSAAYFCASSNYQETQYFGPGTRLLVL.